This entry concerns a single TCR beta chain. Its antigen is currently unknown. TCR beta libraries were made by quantitative 5'-RACE with molecular barcodes. MiXCR was run by TCRdb on the 5' RACE reads, yielding one entry per CDR3 protein. The repertoire holds more than 300,000 distinct CDR3 sequences, with 11% as singletons. The CDR3 sequence is 15 residues long. Trimming at V came to 1 base and at J to 3 bases, leaving 5 bases not matched to a gene. The source of the sample is a study of CD8 T cells in ankylosing spondylitis. Study-level findings and limits: Characteristic, it appeared, of ankylosing spondylitis blood was a TCR beta motif of fewer than 10 highly homologous variants. As for the disease-linked clones, they showed a CD8+ phenotype and occurred at relatively low frequencies in peripheral blood. Enrichment of disease-linked clones was reportedly significant in matched ankylosing spondylitis synovial fluid.

The TCR originated in a female donor with ankylosing spondylitis or in good health (not recorded which). The sample consisted of blood, either unsorted or a sorted T cell fraction (not recorded which). The rearrangement links TRBV12-3 or TRBV12-4 to TRBJ2-7; 8 bases line up with TRBD1. The CDR3 DNA follows: TGTGCCAGCAGTTTAGAAGGGACAGGATACTACGAGCAGTACTTC. Protein: CASSLEGTGYYEQYF.